These T cell receptor beta chains were read from a single sample in a study of regulatory and conventional T cells in RAG deficiency. Repertoires were generated with immunoSEQ multiplex PCR, while TCRdb's copy carries only in-frame clones and drops some. The sample has thousands of clones, around 80% seen once. These same data were also listed under a study on regulatory T cells.

Sequenced input: CD8+ T cells sorted from blood. Receptor source: a human donor in good health. The CDR3 runs from the conserved cysteine through the conserved F or W. The D gene is left open where the match is weak. The size field is filled for only some rows; it gives once, few, many or a size class.

NA	TRBV7-3	TRBJ1-5	NA	TGTGCCAGCAGCTTAGCGGGGGAAGACGGTCGGCCCCAGCATTTT	CASSLAGEDGRPQHF
NA	TRBV21-1	TRBJ1-1	NA	TGTGCCAGCAGCACAAAAGGGACGGATCAGGGGTTGAACACTGAAGCTTTCTTT	CASSTKGTDQGLNTEAFF
NA	TRBV2	TRBJ2-7	NA	TGTGCCAGCAGTGAGGGCAGTCCCTACGAGCAGTACTTC	CASSEGSPYEQYF
once	TRBV19	TRBJ1-1	NA	TGTGCCAGTAGTACGGCCATAATGCGTCCGAACACTGAAGCTTTCTTT	CASSTAIMRPNTEAFF
NA	TRBV18	TRBJ1-1	NA	TGTGCCAGCTCACAGGGAAGGAACACTGAAGCTTTCTTT	CASSQGRNTEAFF
once	TRBV9	TRBJ1-3	NA	TGTGCCAGCAGCCCCCAGGCCCTCTCTGGAAACACCATATATTTT	CASSPQALSGNTIYF
NA	TRBV16	TRBJ1-2	TRBD1	TGTGCCAGCAGCTACGGACAGGGACCGCGAGGCTACACCTTC	CASSYGQGPRGYTF
NA	TRBV7-9	TRBJ1-1	NA	TGTGCCAGCAGCCAAGGGACGGAAGCTTTCTTT	CASSQGTEAFF
NA	TRBV28	TRBJ1-1	NA	TGTGCCAGCAGTCCCTGGGGGACACTGCATGAAGCTTTCTTT	CASSPWGTLHEAFF
NA	TRBV27	TRBJ2-3	NA	TGTGCCAGCAGTTTTCTCGATACGCAGTATTTT	CASSFLDTQYF
NA	TRBV11-3	TRBJ2-1	NA	TGTGCCAGCAGCTTAAGGGTGAACTTACAGGGCTACAATGAGCAGTTCTTC	CASSLRVNLQGYNEQFF
NA	TRBV7-9	TRBJ2-7	TRBD2	TGTGCCAGCAGCTCCCGTCACGGGGGGGCGAGCTACGAGCAGTACTTC	CASSSRHGGASYEQYF
NA	TRBV6-1	TRBJ2-7	NA	TGTGCCAGCAGTGAAGGGGCGAATACCTACGAGCAGTACTTC	CASSEGANTYEQYF
NA	TRBV19	TRBJ2-1	TRBD2	TGTGCCAGTAGTATAGTAGCGGGGGCCTACAATGAGCAGTTCTTC	CASSIVAGAYNEQFF
NA	TRBV6-1	TRBJ2-5	NA	TGTGCCAGCAGTGAAGTTAGAGGTGTGATGAACAGTCTAAAAGAGACCCAGTACTTC	CASSEVRGVMNSLKETQYF
once	TRBV14	TRBJ1-1	NA	TGTGCCAGCAGCCAAGTAATCACGGGAGAAGCTTTCTTT	CASSQVITGEAFF
NA	TRBV19	TRBJ1-2	NA	TGTGCCAGTAGTCTGGTCCCCGGGGGCACGAGGGGCTACACCTTC	CASSLVPGGTRGYTF
once	TRBV6-4	TRBJ1-1	NA	TGTGCCAGCAGTGAATTTTTGAGTCGGGACAATGAAGCTTTCTTT	CASSEFLSRDNEAFF
NA	TRBV7-4	TRBJ2-7	NA	TGTGCCAGCAGCTTTGGGGCAGAGAGCTCCTACGAGCAGTACTTC	CASSFGAESSYEQYF
NA	TRBV9	TRBJ1-2	NA	TGTGCCAGCAGCGTAGGGGGGGACTACACCTTC	CASSVGGDYTF
NA	TRBV10-3	TRBJ2-7	NA	TGTGCCATCATTTCTAGCGTCACCTACGAGCAGTACTTC	CAIISSVTYEQYF
NA	TRBV29-1	TRBJ1-2	NA	TGCAGCGTTGACGATCAGAGCCTAGGCTATGGCTACACCTTC	CSVDDQSLGYGYTF
NA	TRBV5-5	TRBJ2-1	NA	TGTGCCAGCAGCTTGGATTCCTATGAGCAGTTCTTC	CASSLDSYEQFF
NA	TRBV7-9	TRBJ2-1	TRBD1	TGTGCCAATGGACAGGGCCCGAGCTCCTACAATGAGCAGTTCTTC	CANGQGPSSYNEQFF
NA	TRBV6-5	TRBJ1-2	NA	TGTGCCAGCAGTTACTCCCGGACAGCCTATGGCTACACCTTC	CASSYSRTAYGYTF
NA	TRBV6-6	TRBJ2-5	TRBD1	TGTGCCAGCAGTTCGGGACAGTCCCAAGAGACCCAGTACTTC	CASSSGQSQETQYF
few	TRBV14	TRBJ2-3	NA	TGTGCCAGCAGCCTCGGGACGGCTAGCACAGATACGCAGTATTTT	CASSLGTASTDTQYF
NA	TRBV9	TRBJ1-5	TRBD1	TGTGCCAGCAGCGTAGGAGGGGGCGTTCAGCCCCAGCATTTT	CASSVGGGVQPQHF
NA	TRBV6-6	TRBJ2-3	NA	TGTGCCAGCAGCTGGACGGAAACGGATACGCAGTATTTT	CASSWTETDTQYF
NA	TRBV11-1	TRBJ1-1	NA	TGTGCCACCGACAGTTTGAACACTGAAGCTTTCTTT	CATDSLNTEAFF
NA	TRBV27	TRBJ1-1	NA	TGTGCCAGCAGGTACAGGGCAGAAGCTTTCTTT	CASRYRAEAFF
NA	TRBV7-9	TRBJ1-6	NA	TGTGCCAGCAGCTTAGACTATGATTCACCCCTCCACTTT	CASSLDYDSPLHF
NA	TRBV11-1	TRBJ1-6	NA	TGTGCCAGCAGCTTAGTTCCTGAGACACGGAATTCACCCCTCCACTTT	CASSLVPETRNSPLHF
NA	TRBV29-1	TRBJ2-3	NA	TGCAGCGTCCACCAGGACGGACGCAAGTATTTT	CSVHQDGRKYF
NA	TRBV5-1	TRBJ2-7	NA	TGCGCCAGCAGCCCACAGGGTTCTGTCTACGAGCAGTACTTC	CASSPQGSVYEQYF